This TCR beta chain is from a study of CD8+ T cells in alopecia areata. About the research overall: Each of the treated patients was given oral tofacitinib, 5 to 10 mg twice daily, for moderate-to-severe alopecia areata.

V was clipped by 4 bases and J by 4 bases, with 8 bases between them. CDR3 length: 13 amino acids. Germline V gene data show CDR1 as SNHLY and CDR2 as FYNNEI. After isolation, RNA underwent reverse transcription to generate cDNA as the sequencing template. Sequenced by immunoSEQ multiplex PCR; TCRdb stores in-frame clones only, minus some. The sample carries about 140,000 clones, about 51% recorded once. The genes are TRBV2 and TRBJ2-1; D is unresolved. The source material was CD4+ T cells sorted from blood, sampled at week 0. The sequence came from a human donor with alopecia areata. CDR3 nucleotide sequence: TGTGCCAGCAGTGGACTTTCTTACAATGAGCAGTTCTTC. Translation gives CASSGLSYNEQFF.